A selection of T cell receptor beta chains follows, all from one sample in a study of blood T cell repertoires in COVID-19. Sequencing was performed with immunoSEQ multiplex PCR; in TCRdb, only in-frame clones are kept and a portion is missing. The table shows more than 95,000 clones, with 70% to 90% occurring only once. Specimen: peripheral blood. Every receptor here comes from a man in his sixties or seventies who had recovered from COVID-19. The CDR3 runs from the conserved cysteine through the conserved F or W. Fields, in order: CDR3 DNA, CDR3 protein, V gene, D gene, J gene, clone size. The D gene is left open where the match is weak. Only some rows state a clone size, as once, few, many or a class for expanded clones.

TGCAGCGTTGTCCCCGGAGGGGCTACTGGAAACACCATATATTTT CSVVPGGATGNTIYF TRBV29-1 - TRBJ1-3 -
TGTGCCAGCAGAGATAACAGGGGGTATACTGAAGCTTTCTTT CASRDNRGYTEAFF TRBV28 TRBD1 TRBJ1-1 once
TGTGCCAGCAGTGACTCGTGGAACAAGACAAATTATGGCTACACCTTC CASSDSWNKTNYGYTF TRBV6-4 - TRBJ1-2 once
TGTGCCAGCAGCTTAGCTTTCGGCGGGGGCTATGGCTACACCTTC CASSLAFGGGYGYTF TRBV7-6 - TRBJ1-2 -
TGTGCCAGTAGTATCCGCCCGGGGGGAGATACGCAGTATTTT CASSIRPGGDTQYF TRBV19 TRBD2 TRBJ2-3 once
TGTGCCAGCAGCCTACGGGTACAGTTGGGAGCCTACGAGCAGTACTTC CASSLRVQLGAYEQYF TRBV7-2 - TRBJ2-7 -
TGTGCCAGCAGCAGCCGGGACAGGGTCGCCGAGCAGTACTTC CASSSRDRVAEQYF TRBV5-4 TRBD1 TRBJ2-7 -
TGTGCCATAGGAACGGGGAGCCATCAGCCCCAGCATTTT CAIGTGSHQPQHF TRBV10-3 - TRBJ1-5 -
TGTGCCAGCAGCTGGGGGAAGCGGGGCTACGAGCAGTACTTC CASSWGKRGYEQYF TRBV7-2 TRBD2 TRBJ2-7 -
TGTGCCAGCAGTGAACTCGGACTAGCGGTAGAGGTCGATGAGCAGTTCTTC CASSELGLAVEVDEQFF TRBV9 TRBD2 TRBJ2-1 -
TGCAGTGCTAAGAGTTACGAGCAGTACTTC CSAKSYEQYF TRBV20-1 - TRBJ2-7 -
TGTGCCAGCAGTGCTCAGGGGTTTACAGATACGCAGTATTTT CASSAQGFTDTQYF TRBV2 - TRBJ2-3 -
TGTGCCAGCAGCTTAGGTAGGGGGTTGAAAGACGAGCAGTACTTC CASSLGRGLKDEQYF TRBV7-9 - TRBJ2-7 -
TGTGCCAGCAGCCAGGTAGCGGGGGGTCAGTCCGGGGAGCTGTTTTTT CASSQVAGGQSGELFF TRBV4-2 TRBD2 TRBJ2-2 -
TGTGCCAGCAGTACTAGGCTCCCAGGAGATACGCAGTATTTT CASSTRLPGDTQYF TRBV3-1/TRBV3-2 - TRBJ2-3 -
TGCGCCAGCAGCTTAAAAGCGCTCACGAACACCGGGGAGCTGTTTTTT CASSLKALTNTGELFF TRBV5-1 - TRBJ2-2 -
TGTGCCAGCAGCTCGGGACTAGCAGTGGGGCAGTACTTC CASSSGLAVGQYF TRBV7-6 TRBD2 TRBJ2-7 -
TGTGCCAGCAGTCCGGGACTAGGACGGCCCGGGGAGCTGTTTTTT CASSPGLGRPGELFF TRBV28 TRBD2 TRBJ2-2 -
TGTGCCAGCAGCGTAGAGGCCGGGGGCTCTGGAAACACCATATATTTT CASSVEAGGSGNTIYF TRBV9 - TRBJ1-3 -